This TCR beta chain was recovered during a study of blood T cell repertoires in COVID-19. This clone was counted once. In the original analysis: From reference gene primer amplification, estimates of nucleated cell counts were derived. Data came from immunoSEQ multiplex PCR; TCRdb stores just in-frame clones and leaves some out. For V, J and clone size, that table is used; D and trimming come from the DNA. The profile covers tens of thousands of clones, with nearly 90% appearing a single time and around 5.3% taken by the ten largest. Germline V gene lookup returns CDR1 GTSNPN and CDR2 SVGIG (reference sequence). The CDR3 is 15 residues long. The V and J ends lost 5 bases and 3 bases respectively, with 19 bases between them.

The TCR comes from a man in his fifties or sixties with acute or convalescent COVID-19. Source material: peripheral blood. The V call is TRBV30, the J call TRBJ1-1, with D maybe TRBD1 (6 bases). The CDR3 sequence: CAWGGTGSVYTEAFF. Written as DNA, the CDR3 is TGTGCCTGGGGGGGAACAGGGAGTGTGTACACTGAAGCTTTCTTT.